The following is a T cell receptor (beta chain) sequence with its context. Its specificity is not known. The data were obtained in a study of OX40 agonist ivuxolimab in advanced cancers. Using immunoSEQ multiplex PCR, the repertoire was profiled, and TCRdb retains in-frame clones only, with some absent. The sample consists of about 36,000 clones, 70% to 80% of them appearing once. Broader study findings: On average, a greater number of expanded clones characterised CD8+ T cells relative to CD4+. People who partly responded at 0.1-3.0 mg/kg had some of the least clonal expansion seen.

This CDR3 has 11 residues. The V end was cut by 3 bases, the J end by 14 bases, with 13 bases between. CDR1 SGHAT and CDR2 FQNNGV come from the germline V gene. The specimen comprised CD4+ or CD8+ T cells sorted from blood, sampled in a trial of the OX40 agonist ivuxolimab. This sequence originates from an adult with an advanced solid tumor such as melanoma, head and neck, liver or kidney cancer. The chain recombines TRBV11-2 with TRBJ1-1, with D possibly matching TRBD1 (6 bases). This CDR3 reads CASSFGGQDFF. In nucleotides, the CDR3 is TGTGCCAGCAGCTTTGGGGGGCAGGACTTCTTT.